This is a list of T cell receptor beta chains from one sample in a study of tumor-infiltrating lymphocytes in primary liver carcinoma. MiXCR, run by TCRdb on the multiplex PCR reads, gives a single entry per CDR3 protein. Seen here are approximately 330,000 distinct CDR3 sequences, less than 65% observed once, and the top ten hold roughly 6%. The sample consisted of peripheral blood. The receptors shown here come from a man between 35 and 55 years old with primary liver carcinoma and hepatitis B virus infection. CDR3s include the opening cysteine and the closing phenylalanine or tryptophan. Each record gives: CDR3 length, D gene, clone size, J gene, V gene, CDR3 DNA, CDR3 protein. D genes are given only for firm matches. Where a row states a size, it is once, few, many or the class of an expanded clone; other rows omit it.

len: 15
d_gene: -
abundance: few
j_gene: TRBJ1-2
v_gene: TRBV14
CDR3nt: TGTGCCAGCAGCCAAGGACCTCCCCGGGTATATGGCTACACCTTC
CDR3aa: CASSQGPPRVYGYTF

len: 13
d_gene: TRBD1
abundance: -
j_gene: TRBJ2-7
v_gene: TRBV4-2
CDR3nt: TGTGCCAGCAGCCGACGGACAGGGTACGGGCAGTACTTC
CDR3aa: CASSRRTGYGQYF

len: 17
d_gene: TRBD1
abundance: many
j_gene: TRBJ2-7
v_gene: TRBV4-1
CDR3nt: TGCGCCAGCAGCCAACAAGGAGGGACAGGGATTAGTGTCGAGCAGTACTTC
CDR3aa: CASSQQGGTGISVEQYF

len: 12
d_gene: -
abundance: many
j_gene: TRBJ2-7
v_gene: TRBV25-1
CDR3nt: TGTGCCACCCATGGGCATGCCTACGAGCAGTACTTC
CDR3aa: CATHGHAYEQYF

len: 11
d_gene: -
abundance: many
j_gene: TRBJ2-5
v_gene: TRBV29-1
CDR3nt: TGCAGCACGAGGGTAGGAGAGACCCAGTACTTC
CDR3aa: CSTRVGETQYF

len: 17
d_gene: -
abundance: -
j_gene: TRBJ2-2
v_gene: TRBV6-2/TRBV6-3
CDR3nt: TGTGCCAGCAGCGCGCAACTGGGGGGAGAGGACATCGGGGAGCTGTTTTTT
CDR3aa: CASSAQLGGEDIGELFF

len: 15
d_gene: TRBD1
abundance: -
j_gene: TRBJ1-5
v_gene: TRBV6-5
CDR3nt: TGTGCCAGCATGCCCAACAGGGGAATCAATCAGCCCCAGCATTTT
CDR3aa: CASMPNRGINQPQHF

len: 17
d_gene: -
abundance: -
j_gene: TRBJ2-7
v_gene: TRBV6-5
CDR3nt: TGTGCCAACAGTTACTCGAAGTCCAGGGGGGTAGGCTACGACCAGTACTTC
CDR3aa: CANSYSKSRGVGYDQYF

len: 13
d_gene: -
abundance: -
j_gene: TRBJ2-5
v_gene: TRBV11-2
CDR3nt: TGTGCCAGCAGCCTATATACCCGCGGGACCCAGTACTTC
CDR3aa: CASSLYTRGTQYF

len: 15
d_gene: TRBD1
abundance: -
j_gene: TRBJ2-7
v_gene: TRBV11-2
CDR3nt: TGTGCCAGCAGCTTCGCGGGACAGGGCGTCTACGAGCAGTACTTC
CDR3aa: CASSFAGQGVYEQYF

len: 15
d_gene: -
abundance: -
j_gene: TRBJ2-7
v_gene: TRBV11-2
CDR3nt: TGTACCAGCAGCCAGGACCGGGTCACATCCTATGAGCAGTACTTC
CDR3aa: CTSSQDRVTSYEQYF

len: 13
d_gene: -
abundance: -
j_gene: TRBJ2-7
v_gene: TRBV28
CDR3nt: TGTGCCAGCAGTGGGAAACACAACTACGACCAGTACTTC
CDR3aa: CASSGKHNYDQYF

len: 17
d_gene: -
abundance: -
j_gene: TRBJ2-3
v_gene: TRBV14
CDR3nt: TGTGCCAGCAGCAGTCCCAGAGGGTCAAAAAGCACAGATACGCAGTATTTT
CDR3aa: CASSSPRGSKSTDTQYF

len: 12
d_gene: -
abundance: -
j_gene: TRBJ1-1
v_gene: TRBV11-2
CDR3nt: TGTGCCAGGAGCTTCGCGAATACTGAAGCTTTCTTT
CDR3aa: CARSFANTEAFF

len: 16
d_gene: -
abundance: many
j_gene: TRBJ1-5
v_gene: TRBV6-2/TRBV6-3
CDR3nt: TGTGCCAGCAGTTACTCGTGGCAGATCAGCAATCAGCCCCAGCATTTT
CDR3aa: CASSYSWQISNQPQHF

len: 13
d_gene: -
abundance: -
j_gene: TRBJ2-3
v_gene: TRBV7-3
CDR3nt: TGTGCCAGCAGCGGGAGAGTGACAGATACGCAGTATTTT
CDR3aa: CASSGRVTDTQYF

len: 14
d_gene: -
abundance: -
j_gene: TRBJ1-1
v_gene: TRBV5-1
CDR3nt: TGCGCCGGCAGCTTGGCACAGGGAAGTACTGAAGCTTTCTTT
CDR3aa: CAGSLAQGSTEAFF

len: 15
d_gene: TRBD2
abundance: -
j_gene: TRBJ2-1
v_gene: TRBV4-1
CDR3nt: TGCGCCAACAGCCAACTAGCGGGGAGATACAATGAGCAGTTCTTC
CDR3aa: CANSQLAGRYNEQFF

len: 16
d_gene: TRBD2
abundance: -
j_gene: TRBJ2-2
v_gene: TRBV14
CDR3nt: TGTGCCAGCAGCCACACTAGCGGGAGGAACACCGGGGAGCTGTTTTTT
CDR3aa: CASSHTSGRNTGELFF

len: 17
d_gene: -
abundance: many
j_gene: TRBJ1-6
v_gene: TRBV4-3
CDR3nt: TGCGCCAGCAGCCGTTATAGACAGATAAAATATAATTCACCCCTCCACTTT
CDR3aa: CASSRYRQIKYNSPLHF

len: 17
d_gene: TRBD2
abundance: few
j_gene: TRBJ2-5
v_gene: TRBV5-1
CDR3nt: TGCGCCAGCAGCTACGGACTAGCGGGAGGGCCTCAAGAGACCCAGTACTTC
CDR3aa: CASSYGLAGGPQETQYF

len: 13
d_gene: -
abundance: few
j_gene: TRBJ2-2
v_gene: TRBV12-3/TRBV12-4
CDR3nt: TGTGTCAGCAGTTTAGGGAGGACCGGGGAGCTGTTTTTT
CDR3aa: CVSSLGRTGELFF